The 5 T cell receptor beta chains reported below all come from one sample, sequenced in a study of cytomegalovirus exposure and HLA in healthy donors. This table comes from immunoSEQ multiplex PCR, and its TCRdb copy is limited to in-frame clones, with some not included. The table has fewer than 400,000 clones, just over 85% seen once; the top ten hold 0.84%. Sequenced: PBMCs. The receptors come from a woman under 30 in good health and CMV-seronegative.

The chain recombines TRBV9 with TRBJ2-3; 8 positions match TRBD1. The germline V gene has CDR1 SGDLS and CDR2 YYNGEE. The CDR3 has 17 amino acids. The ends lost 4 bases at V and 3 bases at J; junction bases unmatched: 13. CDR3 loop: CASSTPITTGETDTQYF. The CDR3 DNA reads TGTGCCAGCAGCACGCCAATCACGACAGGGGAGACAGATACGCAGTATTTT.

This chain joins TRBV6-5 and TRBJ2-7; 8 nucleotides align to TRBD1. The V segment lost 6 bases and the J segment 3 bases; nucleotides outside the gene matches: 4. The CDR3 extends over 13 amino acids. CDR1 and CDR2 from the germline V gene are MNHEY and SVGAGI. CDR3 nucleotide sequence: TGTGCCAGCAGCTACGACAGGGGCTACGAGCAGTACTTC. As protein: CASSYDRGYEQYF.

The V gene is TRBV28, the J gene TRBJ2-1; 7 bases are shared with TRBD2. V gave up 6 bases and J gave up 5 bases; unmatched junction bases: 10. Germline V gene data show CDR1 as MDHEN and CDR2 as SYDVKM. The CDR3 is 15 amino acids. The CDR3 loop reads CASSQSGVGHNEQFF. Written as DNA, the CDR3 is TGTGCCAGCAGCCAAAGCGGGGTAGGCCACAATGAGCAGTTCTTC.

The chain is built from TRBV14 and TRBJ2-3; perhaps TRBD2 as D (6 bases). V gave up 0 bases and J gave up 8 bases, with 12 bases separating them. Per the germline V gene, CDR1 is SGHDN and CDR2 is FVKESK. This CDR3 has 14 amino acids. The CDR3 coding sequence is TGTGCCAGCAGCCAAGAATCCGGAGCGGGTACGCAGTATTTT. Translated: CASSQESGAGTQYF.

The chain joins TRBV5-6 to TRBJ1-5, with D possibly being TRBD1 (5 bases). There are 14 residues in the CDR3. CDR1 is SGHDT and CDR2 is YYEEEE in the germline V gene. V lost 0 bases, J lost 5 bases, and 9 bases lay in between. CDR3 DNA: TGTGCCAGCAGCTTGGCGCTAGGGGATCAGCCCCAGCATTTT. It is translated as CASSLALGDQPQHF.